Listed here are 19 T cell receptor beta chains from one sample, sequenced in a study of regulatory T cells in long-lasting Graves disease. CDR3 regions were amplified by Arm-PCR using iRepertoire HTBI primers to build TCR beta libraries. TCRdb fed the multiplex PCR reads into MiXCR, producing one record per CDR3 protein. This table holds some 370,000 distinct CDR3 sequences, 20% to 25% found once. Time point indicated: persistent/refractory GD, antithyroid drugs over 5 years with positive TRAb. PBMC-extracted RNA yielded the TCR library. Specimen: peripheral blood mononuclear cells (PBMCs), collected when the disease was refractory, from a patient treated with antithyroid drugs. The source is a woman aged 40 to 50 with Graves disease.

This clonotype was counted ten times or more. The chain recombines TRBV29-1 with TRBJ2-7; D assignment may be TRBD1 or TRBD2 (6 bases each). V was pared by 0 bases and J by 0 bases, with 12 bases between. The CDR3 has 15 amino acids. CDR1 is SQVTM and CDR2 is ANQGSEA in the germline V gene. CDR3 coding DNA: TGCAGCGTTGAAGATCGGGGGCGTAGCTCCTACGAGCAGTACTTC. Translating gives CSVEDRGRSSYEQYF.

This clonotype has at least ten counts. The CDR3 DNA reads TGCAGTGCTAGGCCGGGTAGGAGCTATGGCTACACCTTC. It specifies CSARPGRSYGYTF. The J gene is TRBJ1-2, the V gene TRBV20-1; unclear D gene. The length of the CDR3 is 13 residues. The V end lost 3 bases, the J end lost 4 bases, and 12 bases lay between the germline ends. Germline V gene data show CDR1 as DFQATT and CDR2 as SNEGSKA (reference sequence).

This clonotype was counted a few times. Mismatch with germline at one junction end may stem from a read error. The V and J genes are TRBV9 and TRBJ1-1, with 7 bases fitting TRBD1. Germline V CDR1 and CDR2: SGDLS, YYNGEE. The CDR3 spans 13 residues. CDR3 bases: TGTGCCAGCAGCCCAAAGGCAGGGGGTGAACCTTTCTTT. It encodes CASSPKAGGEPFF.

This clonotype was recorded at least ten times. The V call is TRBV28, the J call TRBJ2-3, with TRBD2 identical over 8 bases. This CDR3 spans 17 amino acids. Trimming removed 6 bases from V and 0 bases from J; junction bases left unmatched: 11. The germline CDR1 and CDR2 sequences are MDHEN and SYDVKM. Here the CDR3 DNA reads TGTGCCAGCAGACCACCCTATAGCGGGAAGAGCACAGATACGCAGTATTTT. It codes for CASRPPYSGKSTDTQYF.

This clonotype showed up just a few times. This chain joins TRBV20-1 and TRBJ2-7; a possible D gene is TRBD2 (6 bases). This CDR3 region has 13 residues. Trimming took off 6 bases at V and 4 bases at J, with 16 bases between the two ends. The V gene's germline CDR1 is DFQATT and CDR2 SNEGSKA (reference sequence). The CDR3: CSAGSQRNYEQYF. The CDR3 coding sequence is TGCAGTGCCGGGAGCCAGCGGAATTACGAGCAGTACTTC.

The chain joins TRBV18 to TRBJ1-4, with D unclear. Trimming shortened V by 3 bases and J by 8 bases, and 10 bases separated the two germline ends. Germline V CDR1 and CDR2: KGHSH, LQKENI. The CDR3 spans 13 residues. CDR3 amino acids: CASSPFDGEKLFF. The CDR3 nucleotides read TGTGCCAGCTCACCGTTTGACGGGGAAAAACTGTTTTTT.

With respect to this clonotype: This may be a read error, as it is one base from a much larger clone. The chain carries TRBV9 and TRBJ1-4, with no clear D. Germline CDR1 and CDR2: SGDLS and YYNGEE. This CDR3 contains 16 residues. Here the CDR3 reads CASSVGQTATNERLFF. CDR3 nucleotide sequence: TGTGCCAGCAGCGTAGGACAAACAGCAACTAATGAAAGACTGTTTTTT.

The chain's CDR3 is CASSLLAGMSGEQYF. The CDR3 bases are TGTGCCAGCAGCTTATTGGCGGGAATGTCGGGAGAGCAGTACTTC. The chain combines TRBV7-2 with TRBJ2-7; TRBD2 might be the D (6 bases). The CDR3 is made up of 15 amino acids. V was clipped by 2 bases and J by 7 bases, with 18 bases between them. Germline V gives CDR1 SGHTA, CDR2 FQGNSA.

This clonotype was recorded many times. The V gene is TRBV20-1, the J gene TRBJ1-5; perhaps TRBD1 as D (6 bases). V lost 3 bases, J lost 2 bases, and 11 bases lay in between. The CDR3 spans 14 residues. Germline values: CDR1 DFQATT, CDR2 SNEGSKA (reference sequence). CDR3 in amino acids: CSARTTGGNQPQHF. The CDR3 coding sequence is TGCAGTGCTAGGACGACAGGAGGCAATCAGCCCCAGCATTTT.

Only a few counts were recorded for this clonotype. V is TRBV7-9 and J is TRBJ2-3, with 8 bases matching TRBD2. With V trimmed by 1 base and J by 5 bases, 2 bases remained unmatched. The length of the CDR3 is 14 residues. CDR1 and CDR2 (germline): SEHNR, FQNEAQ (reference sequence). CDR3 in amino acids: CASSLERGLDTQYF. For the CDR3, the DNA is TGTGCCAGCAGCTTAGAGCGGGGGCTAGATACGCAGTATTTT.

With respect to this clonotype: This may come from a read error, since a much larger clone is one base off. The genes are TRBV7-9 and TRBJ2-5; 11 bases fit TRBD2. The length of the CDR3 is 15 residues. Germline-derived CDR1 and CDR2 are SEHNR and FQNEAQ (reference sequence). CDR3 coding DNA: TGTGACAGCAGCCTAGGGACTAGCGGCGTAGAGACCCAGTACTTC. Its translation: CDSSLGTSGVETQYF.

Many counts were recorded for this clonotype. J is TRBJ1-1 and V is TRBV28, with a possible D match to TRBD1 (5 bases). Deletions cut 3 bases from V and 4 bases from J, with 12 bases between. In germline, CDR1 is MDHEN, CDR2 SYDVKM. This CDR3 region has 14 residues. The CDR3 bases are TGTGCCAGCAGTTTGTGGGGGGTCGGCACTGAAGCTTTCTTT. Its translation is CASSLWGVGTEAFF.

This clonotype turned up a few times. The V gene is TRBV6-1, the J gene TRBJ2-7; D is possibly TRBD1 or TRBD2 (6 bases each). The CDR3 runs to 15 residues. The V gene's germline CDR1 is MNHNS and CDR2 SASEGT. Deletions cut 2 bases from V and 2 bases from J, with 13 bases between. CDR3 in amino acids: CASSEQRGATYEQYF. The CDR3 DNA follows: TGTGCCAGCAGTGAACAAAGGGGGGCCACCTACGAGCAGTACTTC.

This clonotype was detected ten times or more. The chain recombines TRBV7-9 with TRBJ1-4; a possible D gene is TRBD1 (5 bases). Germline V gene data show CDR1 as SEHNR and CDR2 as FQNEAQ (reference sequence). V dropped 5 bases and J dropped 11 bases, with 15 bases sitting between them. The CDR3 extends over 13 amino acids. The CDR3 region is CASSQPQGGKLFF. CDR3 bases: TGTGCCAGCAGCCAGCCCCAGGGAGGGAAACTGTTTTTT.

This clonotype was counted at least ten times. The genes are TRBV7-8 and TRBJ1-2; D unresolved. V was pared by 2 bases and J by 2 bases, with 9 bases between. This CDR3 is built from 14 residues. The germline V gene has CDR1 SGHVS and CDR2 FQNEAQ. CDR3 region: CASSLSLGNYGYTF. The CDR3 DNA follows: TGTGCCAGCAGCTTAAGTCTGGGAAACTATGGCTACACCTTC.

This clonotype was recorded many times. The chain joins TRBV2 to TRBJ2-7, with D maybe TRBD1 (7 bases). V shed 9 bases and J shed 3 bases, with 21 bases lying between them. CDR1 is SNHLY and CDR2 is FYNNEI in the germline V gene. The CDR3 loop spans 15 amino acids. CDR3 sequence reads: CASNRGLRTLYEQYF. CDR3 DNA sequence: TGTGCCAGTAACAGGGGACTTAGGACCCTCTACGAGCAGTACTTC.

This clonotype occurred many times. The rearrangement joins TRBV28 to TRBJ1-2, with 7 bases lining up with TRBD1. The germline gives CDR1 MDHEN, CDR2 SYDVKM. V lost 5 bases and J lost 6; bases outside the gene matches: 6. This CDR3 is 13 amino acids long. The CDR3 coding sequence is TGTGCCAGCAGTCCTGACAGGGTTCATGGCTACACCTTC. Protein sequence: CASSPDRVHGYTF.

V and J are TRBV3-1 and TRBJ1-1, with a weak D call TRBD1 (5 bases). The V gene's germline CDR1 is LGHDT and CDR2 YNNKEL (reference sequence). Trimming removed 6 bases at V and 5 bases at J, with 16 bases between. This CDR3 spans 14 amino acids. The CDR3 region has the DNA TGTGCCAGCAGACGCCAATTGGGGGAAACTGAAGCTTTCTTT. Protein: CASRRQLGETEAFF.

Many counts were recorded for this clonotype. This rearrangement joins TRBV28 to TRBJ2-7; 8 bases fit TRBD1. This CDR3 region has 15 residues. V lost 4 bases to trimming and J lost 4 bases; unmatched junction nucleotides: 9. CDR1 MDHEN and CDR2 SYDVKM come from the germline V gene. CDR3 loop: CASSSTSWTGYEQYF. Here the CDR3 DNA reads TGTGCCAGCAGTTCCACCTCTTGGACAGGGTACGAGCAGTACTTC.